This TCR beta chain is from a study of cytomegalovirus exposure and HLA in healthy donors. Study-wide findings and caveats: Earlier analysis yielded a pattern in which most TCR beta V segments were productive about 90% or about 30% of the time.

Amplification used 60 Vbeta primers and 13 Jbeta primers. TCRdb's copy holds only in-frame clones and misses some; the assay was immunoSEQ multiplex PCR. The profile shows 150,000 to 200,000 clones, 85% of them singletons. Of note for this clone: Its specificity is not known.

The CDR3 length is 17 residues. The V gene's germline CDR1 is MNHEY and CDR2 SMNVEV (reference sequence). Trimming took 3 bases from V and 0 from J, leaving 16 bases between them. This rearrangement joins TRBV27 to TRBJ2-3; D remains ambiguous. Sequenced sample: PBMCs. The sequence came from a woman aged 45-65 years in good health and CMV-seronegative. As DNA, the CDR3 is TGTGCCAGCAGTTTGAACCCGTGGCAGACTAGCACAGATACGCAGTATTTT. Encoded protein: CASSLNPWQTSTDTQYF.